This record looks at one TCR beta chain sequence and its context. This clone was seen a few times. Its antigen is not yet known. No base qualities exist here, and no much larger clone lies one base off it. The same CDR3 arises from other DNA sequences in this sample as well. To sequence the TCRbeta CDR3 region, genomic DNA was isolated from the sorted cells. The immunoSEQ Assay was used for sequencing of TCRbeta CDR3 regions. In TCRdb, the immuneACCESS table is reduced to in-frame sequences with V and J assigned. These tables do not hold every clone; where another copy was compared, an unresolved V gene accounts for under half, and the others remain unexplained. In all, the sample holds 45,000 to 75,000 clones, and roughly three quarters of those were seen once. The top ten constitute more than 0.9% of the sample. Patients with a history of autoimmune disease or receiving systemic immunosuppression were excluded from the trial. Peripheral blood for TCR sequencing was collected from all dose cohorts at baseline, on cycle 4 day 1, and on cycle 7 day 1. Samples were obtained from an open-label, multicenter, first-in-human phase I dose-escalation trial of ivuxolimab. The trial enrolled adults with locally advanced or metastatic head and neck squamous cell, hepatocellular, melanoma or renal cell carcinoma. CD4+ and CD8+ T cells were sorted separately from peripheral blood before TCR sequencing.

This record comes from a study of OX40 agonist ivuxolimab in advanced cancers. For context, the study as a whole: Ivuxolimab was a fully human IgG2 agonistic monoclonal antibody targeting the costimulatory receptor OX40 (CD134). Intravenous ivuxolimab was administered to patients every 2 weeks at six dose levels: 0.01, 0.1, 0.3, 1.5, 3 and 10 mg/kg. Among the approximately 54 dose-escalation patients, around 20 had hepatocellular carcinoma, roughly 15 melanoma, 9 renal cell carcinoma and 9 head and neck cancer. The dose-escalation cohort was over 70% male with a mean age of about 60 years, ranging from roughly 23 to 90. Patients were allowed to have had prior anti-PD-1, anti-PD-L1 or anti-CTLA-4 therapy, and about 40% of the dose-escalation patients had been treated with checkpoint inhibitors. Partial responses occurred in three dose-escalation patients, of whom one had hepatocellular carcinoma and two had cutaneous melanoma. The point of sequencing TCRbeta in the periphery was to test whether ivuxolimab changed TCR sequence diversity and drove clonal T-cell expansion. The paper describes the monotherapy dose-escalation part (N = 52 patients) of the phase I trial of ivuxolimab. Results the study describes overall, beyond this receptor: Which antigens the clonally expanded peripheral T cells were specific for was not determined. On average, CD8+ T cells showed more expanded clones than CD4+ T cells after ivuxolimab. Low levels of normalized T-cell clonal expansion were also shown by some nonresponding patients. In the 0.1-3.0 mg/kg groups, partial responders had among the lowest normalized peripheral clonal expansion, particularly in CD8+ T cells. At doses of 0.1 to 3.0 mg/kg, clonal expansion of both CD4+ and CD8+ T cells in blood was seen between baseline and week 6.

This sample comprised CD4+ or CD8+ T cells sorted from blood, obtained in a trial of the OX40 agonist ivuxolimab. The origin of this receptor is an adult with an advanced solid tumor such as melanoma, head and neck, liver or kidney cancer.

The DNA is TGTGCCAGCAGTGAATCTGGGACGTACCAAGAGACCCAGTACTTC. It encodes CASSESGTYQETQYF. The chain couples TRBV6-1 to TRBJ2-5; the D element could tentatively be TRBD1 or TRBD2, as 5 bases agree for each. V drops 2 bases and J drops 0 bases, leaving 10 bases in between. From the germline V gene, CDR1 is MNHNS and CDR2 is SASEGT. Its CDR3 holds 15 amino acids, cysteine through phenylalanine. The sequence is cut down to CDR3 DNA, 45 bases in frame from base 1.